This T cell receptor (beta chain) appears in the sequencing data of a study of cytomegalovirus exposure and HLA in healthy donors. CDR3 length: 16 residues. The germline gives CDR1 LNHDA, CDR2 SQIVND (reference sequence). Deletions cut 4 bases from V and 5 bases from J, with 20 bases between. The PCR had 60 Vbeta and 13 Jbeta primers. Data came from immunoSEQ multiplex PCR; TCRdb stores just in-frame clones and leaves some out. The table has some 120,000 clones, over 75% seen once. V and J are TRBV19 and TRBJ1-1; perhaps TRBD1 as D (6 bases). The sequence came from a woman in her forties in good health and CMV-seropositive. Sequencing was performed on PBMCs. CDR3 coding DNA: TGTGCCAGTAGTAAGGCGAGGCAGGGGCCGATAACTGAAGCTTTCTTT. Protein sequence: CASSKARQGPITEAFF.